This T cell receptor beta chain stems from a study of cytomegalovirus exposure and HLA in healthy donors. Clones were sequenced by immunoSEQ multiplex PCR, and TCRdb holds only the in-frame ones, with some missing. The data show more than 45,000 clones, with over 90% seen just once and under 3% held by the top ten. The CDR3 length is 17 residues. V lost 4 bases to trimming and J lost 1 base; unmatched junction nucleotides: 6. CDR1 is KGHSH, CDR2 LQKENI, per germline. This clone occurred once. The TCR originated in a man aged 18 to 29 in good health and CMV-seronegative. The sequenced material came from PBMCs. The V and J genes are TRBV18 and TRBJ2-3; 12 bases fit TRBD1. In DNA form, the CDR3 reads TGTGCCAGCTCACGAATGGGACAGGGGGCCGGCACAGATACGCAGTATTTT. Translating it yields CASSRMGQGAGTDTQYF.